This TCR beta chain was captured by sequencing in a study of blood T cells in healthy people across ages. This clonotype was seen a few times. The CDR3 has 14 residues. Sample-barcoded 5' priming and a J-beta primer mix drove a second PCR of 7 to 11 cycles. TCRdb reprocessed the 5' RACE reads via MiXCR and lists one record per CDR3 protein. The data hold 550,000 to 650,000 distinct CDR3 sequences, with over 25% observed a single time. Another study also made use of these data, one on T cells of mothers and their children. That publication notes: Slightly higher, non-significant overlap characterized related mother-child pairs relative to unrelated pairs.

V and J are TRBV12-3 or TRBV12-4 and TRBJ2-5; 13 bases are a match to TRBD2. The DNA end is more similar to TRBJ2-1, so the J call may be wrong. Sequenced sample: blood. This receptor was identified in a boy younger than 10 in good health. CDR3 region: CATSGTSGNNEQFF. DNA of the CDR3: TGTGCCACCTCCGGGACTAGCGGGAACAATGAGCAGTTCTTC.